This T cell receptor (beta chain) was documented in a study of Ad26.COV2.S vaccination and SARS-CoV-2 variants. Study context: The trial was COV1001 and the donor's arm was Ad26.COV2.S.

Germline CDR1 and CDR2: SGDLS and YYNGEE. The CDR3 has 15 residues. Trimming stripped 0 bases from V and 4 bases from J, with 10 bases between. To note about this clone: Its matching antigen is unknown.

The treatment was: some 19 received Ad26.COV2.S at low or high dose, single or two shots; five or six received placebo; per-sample allocation not given. Day 63 after the first injection of vaccine or placebo was the sampling time. Findings of the study overall: Recipients of either vaccine or placebo displayed similar breadth of non-spike TCRs.

Profiled with immunoSEQ multiplex PCR; TCRdb holds only in-frame clones, not every one. This table has hundreds of thousands of clones, 85% to 90% appearing once. J is TRBJ2-2 and V is TRBV9; D is unclear. Sequenced material: peripheral blood, taken in a trial of Ad26.COV2.S vaccine versus placebo. The receptor's source is a person between 18 and 60 years old who received the Ad26.COV2.S COVID-19 vaccine or a placebo. In nucleotides, the CDR3 is TGTGCCAGCAGCGTAGGAGCGACGGCCACCGGGGAGCTGTTTTTT. Its protein product is CASSVGATATGELFF.